Presented here are 23 T cell receptor beta chains from one specimen sequenced in a study of regulatory T cells in long-lasting Graves disease (dated by TCRdb to 2020 to 2023). The sample's time point label is to be understood as: persistent/refractory GD, antithyroid drugs over 5 years with positive TRAb. RNA was extracted from PBMCs in TRIzol for both TCR sequencing and RNA sequencing. Libraries were constructed by multiplex PCR. The sequencer was an Illumina HiSeq 4000. To build TCR beta libraries, CDR3 regions were amplified by Arm-PCR using iRepertoire HTBI primers. Using fastp trimming at Q25 and MiXCR clonotype assembly, TCRdb reanalyzed the public sequencing data and kept in-frame beta chains. Each CDR3 protein gets just one entry, which takes the most common genes and DNA from the rows behind it. A total of 300,000 to 500,000 distinct CDR3 sequences appear in this sample, less than 25% of them only once. Roughly 20% of the sample comes from the top ten.

The material was peripheral blood mononuclear cells (PBMCs), obtained when the disease was refractory, from a patient treated with antithyroid drugs. The receptors derive from a female donor with Graves disease.

This clonotype was detected ten times or more. The chain recombines TRBV30 with TRBJ2-7; D unclear. The CDR3 sequence is 13 residues long. Germline values: CDR1 GTSNPN, CDR2 SVGIG (reference sequence). Trimming took off 3 bases at V and 2 bases at J, with 11 bases between the two ends. This CDR3 reads CAWRTTATYEQYF. CDR3 nucleotides: TGTGCCTGGAGGACAACAGCAACCTACGAGCAGTACTTC.

V usage is TRBV27 and J usage is TRBJ2-1; D is perhaps TRBD2 (6 bases). Trimming shortened V by 5 bases and J by 4 bases, and 12 bases separated the two germline ends. The CDR3 covers 14 residues. Germline V gene data show CDR1 as MNHEY and CDR2 as SMNVEV (reference sequence). The CDR3 loop is CASSLRGNYNEQFF. Written as DNA, the CDR3 is TGTGCCAGCAGTCTTCGGGGGAATTACAATGAGCAGTTCTTC.

This clonotype has at least ten counts. The rearrangement uses TRBV10-3 and TRBJ2-7; TRBD2 might be the D (5 bases). The CDR3 extends over 11 amino acids. Germline-derived CDR1 and CDR2 are ENHRY and SYGVKD. V was cut by 10 bases and J by 1 base, with 8 bases left in between. CDR3 nucleotides: TGTGCCAACGGGGAATCCTACGAGCAGTACTTC. This encodes CANGESYEQYF.

This clonotype came up a few times. The chain employs TRBV7-2 and TRBJ2-2; 7 nucleotides line up with TRBD2. CDR1 is SGHTA, CDR2 FQGNSA, per germline. This CDR3 has 22 residues. V dropped 2 bases and J dropped 2; count of bases not matched to a gene: 23. CDR3 nucleotides: TGTGCCAGCAGCTTATTTCGTATTTCGATAACCAAAACTAGCGCAAACACCGGGGAGCTGTTTTTT. It yields the protein CASSLFRISITKTSANTGELFF.

This clonotype was seen at least ten times. V and J are TRBV12-3 or TRBV12-4 and TRBJ1-1; a weak D match, TRBD1 (5 bases). The CDR3 runs 14 residues. With 7 bases removed from V and 4 bases from J, the gap between germline ends came to 16 bases. This CDR3 is CASTLGAAGTEAFF. The CDR3 DNA reads TGTGCCAGCACCCTCGGGGCGGCGGGCACTGAAGCTTTCTTT.

This clonotype was detected ten times or more. V and J are TRBV28 and TRBJ2-5; tentatively, D is TRBD2 (5 bases). CDR1 MDHEN and CDR2 SYDVKM come from the germline V gene. The CDR3 extends over 16 amino acids. Trimming left V 8 bases short and J 5 bases short, with 24 bases between. The CDR3 nucleotides are TGTGCCAGCGTAACCACGGGATTTGGTTCGTGGGAGACCCAGTACTTC. Translated: CASVTTGFGSWETQYF.

This clonotype was seen at least ten times. The rearrangement joins TRBV20-1 to TRBJ1-2; D call uncertain. Germline V gives CDR1 DFQATT, CDR2 SNEGSKA (reference sequence). V was trimmed by 3 bases and J by 8 bases, leaving 16 bases between them. The CDR3 is 13 amino acids. The CDR3 spells CSAREIDNSGYTF. CDR3 nucleotide sequence: TGCAGTGCTAGGGAGATTGACAATTCCGGCTACACCTTC.

This clonotype was observed many times. This chain connects TRBV20-1 to TRBJ2-7; tentative D call: TRBD1 (5 bases). Trimming removed 3 bases at V and 4 bases at J, with 16 bases between. The CDR3 length is 14 residues. Germline CDR1 DFQATT, CDR2 SNEGSKA (reference sequence). The CDR3 DNA sequence: TGCAGTGCTAGTGAGGCAGGGAAGAGGTACGAGCAGTACTTC. Its translation: CSASEAGKRYEQYF.

This clonotype was counted only a few times. V usage is TRBV7-6 and J usage is TRBJ2-2, with 7 nucleotides matching TRBD2. Germline CDR1 is SGHVS and CDR2 is FNYEAQ. Trimming removed 5 bases from V and 7 bases from J; junction bases left unmatched: 16. The length of the CDR3 is 17 residues. CDR3 region: CASSHPLGGSVGGELFF. The CDR3, as DNA: TGTGCCAGCAGCCACCCCCTAGGCGGGAGTGTCGGCGGGGAGCTGTTTTTT.

Here the CDR3 DNA reads TGTGCCAGCAGCTCCCTCCGGGACAGGGCCTCCTACGAGCAGTACTTC. Its protein is CASSSLRDRASYEQYF. This chain connects TRBV7-2 to TRBJ2-7; 9 positions agree with TRBD1. The CDR3 has 16 residues. The J segment lost 0 bases and the V segment lost 4 bases, leaving 7 bases of the junction unmatched. Germline V gene data show CDR1 as SGHTA and CDR2 as FQGNSA.

This clonotype was found many times. The J gene is TRBJ1-1, the V gene TRBV2; TRBD1 might be the D (5 bases). Looked up from germline, CDR1 is SNHLY and CDR2 is FYNNEI. The CDR3 loop spans 13 amino acids. The V gene lost 1 base and the J gene lost 12 bases, with 15 bases spanning the gap. The CDR3 nucleotides are TGTGCCAGCAGTGAAGATGGCGGGTTGGGGCCTTTCTTT. This gives the protein CASSEDGGLGPFF. Filled out from reference TRBV2 and TRBJ1-1, the complete variable domain reads EPEVTQTPSHQVTQMGQEVILRCVPISNHLYFYWYRQILGQKVEFLVSFYNNEISEKSEIFDDQFSVERPDGSNFTLKIRSTKLEDSAMYFCASSEDGGLGPFFGQGTRLTVV.

This clonotype has only a few counts. The V and J genes are TRBV9 and TRBJ2-4; D gene ambiguous. CDR3 size: 15 residues. The V gene's germline CDR1 is SGDLS and CDR2 YYNGEE. The ends were cut back, 0 bases at V and 8 bases at J, with 15 bases in the middle. The CDR3 bases are TGTGCCAGCAGCGTAGGGACCGACCGGAGAGACATTCAGTACTTC. Translation gives CASSVGTDRRDIQYF.

Regarding this clonotype: Relative to the germline gene, one junction end is altered; a read error may explain this. The rearrangement uses TRBV6-2 or TRBV6-3 and TRBJ2-2; D may be TRBD2 (5 bases). Germline values: CDR1 MNHEY, CDR2 SVGEGT. There are 15 residues in the CDR3. CDR3 in amino acids: CASSEVGPNTGELLF. DNA for the CDR3: TGTGCCAGCAGTGAAGTGGGCCCAAACACCGGGGAGCTGCTTTTT.

This clonotype was counted many times. The chain links TRBV6-5 to TRBJ1-2; D perhaps matches TRBD1 (5 bases). Trimming took off 2 bases at V and 5 bases at J, with 12 bases between the two ends. This CDR3 is built from 14 residues. Germline loops: CDR1 MNHEY, CDR2 SVGAGI. CDR3 DNA sequence: TGTGCCAGCAGTTACAGCACGGGGGGTTATGGCTACACCTTC. Protein sequence: CASSYSTGGYGYTF.

This clonotype was seen many times. The V call is TRBV6-2 or TRBV6-3, the J call TRBJ2-5; the match to TRBD1 covers 10 bases. The CDR3 length is 15 residues. The junction had 5 bases not matched to a gene; V was cut back by 5 bases and J by 2 bases. Germline CDR1 reads MNHEY; CDR2 reads SVGEGT. The CDR3 DNA sequence: TGTGCCAGCAGTGCGACAGGGGGCACACAAGAGACCCAGTACTTC. This encodes CASSATGGTQETQYF.

This clonotype was seen ten or more times. V gene TRBV30 combines with J gene TRBJ1-6; D might be TRBD1 (5 bases). The CDR3 loop spans 14 amino acids. V was trimmed by 3 bases and J by 7 bases, leaving 13 bases between them. Germline V gives CDR1 GTSNPN, CDR2 SVGIG (reference sequence). The CDR3: CAWSDGAGNSPLHF. In DNA, the CDR3 is TGTGCCTGGAGCGACGGAGCAGGGAATTCACCCCTCCACTTT.

This clonotype occurred many times. The chain is built from TRBV27 and TRBJ1-1; 8 nucleotides align to TRBD1. Germline V gene lookup returns CDR1 MNHEY and CDR2 SMNVEV (reference sequence). The ends lost 5 bases at V and 0 bases at J; junction bases unmatched: 8. The CDR3 runs 16 residues. CDR3 in amino acids: CASSEVPGQVNTEAFF. DNA of the CDR3: TGTGCCAGCAGTGAAGTCCCGGGACAGGTGAACACTGAAGCTTTCTTT.

This clonotype came up many times. The chain links TRBV6-1 to TRBJ1-5; D remains ambiguous. Germline V gives CDR1 MNHNS, CDR2 SASEGT. This CDR3 has 14 residues. Trimming removed 5 bases from V and 0 bases from J, with 8 bases in between. CDR3 coding DNA: TGTGCCAGCAGTCCTAGAGATAGCAATCAGCCCCAGCATTTT. It translates to CASSPRDSNQPQHF.

V usage is TRBV11-2 and J usage is TRBJ2-7; D may be TRBD2 (6 bases). Trimming pared 5 bases from V and 3 bases from J, leaving 11 bases between. Germline V gene lookup returns CDR1 SGHAT and CDR2 FQNNGV. The CDR3 length is 13 residues. The CDR3 region is CASSGVGGYEQYF. CDR3 DNA sequence: TGTGCCAGCAGCGGGGTGGGGGGCTACGAGCAGTACTTC.

Ten or more counts support this clonotype. V is TRBV7-2 and J is TRBJ2-5, with 10 bases fitting TRBD1. J lost 4 bases, V lost 5 bases, and 4 bases had no gene match. The CDR3 is 14 amino acids. Germline lookup yields CDR1 SGHTA and CDR2 FQGNSA. Written as DNA, the CDR3 is TGTGCCAGCAGCCAAGGGACAGGGGTAGAGACCCAGTACTTC. Translation gives CASSQGTGVETQYF.

This clonotype has ten or more counts. This sequence joins TRBV7-3 and TRBJ1-1; 7 bases are shared with TRBD1. Germline CDR1 reads SGHTA; CDR2 reads FQGTGA. This CDR3 is built from 15 residues. The junction had 7 bases not matched to a gene; V was cut back by 5 bases and J by 1 base. CDR3 region: CASSASGGQNTEAFF. DNA of the CDR3: TGTGCCAGCAGCGCCTCAGGGGGACAGAACACTGAAGCTTTCTTT.

The V gene is TRBV30, the J gene TRBJ1-1; D remains unclear. From germline, CDR1 is GTSNPN and CDR2 SVGIG (reference sequence). V lost 1 base and J lost 4, with 10 bases in between. The length of the CDR3 is 13 residues. CDR3 coding DNA: TGTGCCTGGAGTGCGGCCCGGGCCACTGAAGCTTTCTTT. It specifies CAWSAARATEAFF.

V and J are TRBV20-1 and TRBJ2-7; 12 nucleotides line up with TRBD1. Germline-derived CDR1 and CDR2 are DFQATT and SNEGSKA (reference sequence). The J segment lost 5 bases and the V segment lost 7 bases, leaving 6 bases of the junction unmatched. This CDR3 is 13 amino acids long. This CDR3 reads CSGLGQGAHEQYF. The CDR3 DNA follows: TGCAGTGGGTTGGGACAGGGGGCCCACGAGCAGTACTTC.